This T cell receptor (beta chain) was profiled in a study of identifying expanded T cells in peripheral blood. No infections or other immune events were documented during collection. Sequenced by immunoSEQ multiplex PCR; TCRdb stores in-frame clones only, minus some. The table shows some 90,000 clones, with around nine tenths occurring only once. In germline, CDR1 is LNHDA, CDR2 SQIVND (reference sequence). V gave up 8 bases and J gave up 3 bases; unmatched junction bases: 3. This CDR3 has 14 amino acids. The sample consisted of blood. This TCR was recovered from a person aged 18-69 years in good health. The chain is built from TRBV19 and TRBJ2-2; 10 bases fit TRBD2. CDR3 protein: CASALAGDTGELFF. In DNA, the CDR3 is TGTGCCAGTGCCCTAGCGGGGGACACCGGGGAGCTGTTTTTT.